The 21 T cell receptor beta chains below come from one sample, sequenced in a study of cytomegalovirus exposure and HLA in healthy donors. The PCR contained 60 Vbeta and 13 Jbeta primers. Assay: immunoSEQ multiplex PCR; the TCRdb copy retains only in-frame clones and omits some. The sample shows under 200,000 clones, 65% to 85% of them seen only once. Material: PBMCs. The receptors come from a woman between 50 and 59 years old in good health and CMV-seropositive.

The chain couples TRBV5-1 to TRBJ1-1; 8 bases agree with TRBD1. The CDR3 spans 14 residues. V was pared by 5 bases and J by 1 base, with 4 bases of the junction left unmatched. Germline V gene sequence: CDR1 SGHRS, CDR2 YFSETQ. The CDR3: CASSIQGGNTEAFF. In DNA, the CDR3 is TGCGCCAGCAGTATACAGGGGGGGAACACTGAAGCTTTCTTT.

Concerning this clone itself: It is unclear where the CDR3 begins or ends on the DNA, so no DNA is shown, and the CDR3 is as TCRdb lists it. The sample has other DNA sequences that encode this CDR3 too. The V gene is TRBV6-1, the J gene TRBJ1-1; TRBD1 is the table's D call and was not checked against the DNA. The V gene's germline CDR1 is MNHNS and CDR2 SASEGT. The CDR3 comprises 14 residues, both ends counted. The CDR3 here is CASSTSTEAKEPFF.

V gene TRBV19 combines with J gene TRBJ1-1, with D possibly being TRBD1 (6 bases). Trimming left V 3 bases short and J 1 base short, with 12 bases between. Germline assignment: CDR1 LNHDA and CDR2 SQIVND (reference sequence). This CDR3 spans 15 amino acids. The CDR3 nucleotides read TGTGCCAGTAGTATCTGGGACAACCAGAACACTGAAGCTTTCTTT. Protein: CASSIWDNQNTEAFF. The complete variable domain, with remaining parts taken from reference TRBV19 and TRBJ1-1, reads DGGITQSPKYLFRKEGQNVTLSCEQNLNHDAMYWYRQDPGQGLRLIYYSQIVNDFQKGDIAEGYSVSREKKESFPLTVTSAQKNPTAFYLCASSIWDNQNTEAFFGQGTRLTVV.

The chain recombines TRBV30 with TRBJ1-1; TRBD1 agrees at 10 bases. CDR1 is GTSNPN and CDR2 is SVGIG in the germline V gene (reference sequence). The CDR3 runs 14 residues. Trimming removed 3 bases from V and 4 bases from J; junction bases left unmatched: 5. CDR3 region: CAWRGQGFSTEAFF. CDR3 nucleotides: TGTGCCTGGAGGGGACAGGGGTTTAGCACTGAAGCTTTCTTT.

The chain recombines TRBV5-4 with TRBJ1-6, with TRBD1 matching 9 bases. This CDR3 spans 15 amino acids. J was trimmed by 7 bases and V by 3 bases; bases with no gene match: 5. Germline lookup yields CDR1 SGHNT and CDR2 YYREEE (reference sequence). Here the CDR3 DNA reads TGTGCCAGCAGCTCGAAGACAGGGGGAAATTCACCCCTCCACTTT. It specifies CASSSKTGGNSPLHF.

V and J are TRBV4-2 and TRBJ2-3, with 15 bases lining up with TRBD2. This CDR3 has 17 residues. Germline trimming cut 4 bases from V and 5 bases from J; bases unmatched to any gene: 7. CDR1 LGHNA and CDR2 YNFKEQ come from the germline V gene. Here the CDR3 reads CASSLGLAGGREDTQYF. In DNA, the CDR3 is TGTGCCAGCAGCCTTGGACTAGCGGGGGGGCGGGAAGATACGCAGTATTTT.

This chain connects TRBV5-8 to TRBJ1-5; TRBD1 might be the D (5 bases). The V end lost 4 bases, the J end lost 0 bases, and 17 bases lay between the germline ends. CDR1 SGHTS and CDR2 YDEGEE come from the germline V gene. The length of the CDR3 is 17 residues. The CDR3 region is CASSDKSQGHSNQPQHF. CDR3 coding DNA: TGTGCCAGCAGCGACAAATCTCAGGGCCATAGCAATCAGCCCCAGCATTTT.

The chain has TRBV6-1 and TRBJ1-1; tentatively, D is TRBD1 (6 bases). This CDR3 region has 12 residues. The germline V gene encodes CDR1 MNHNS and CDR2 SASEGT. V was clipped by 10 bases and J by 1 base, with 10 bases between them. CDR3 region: CAIQGWNTEAFF. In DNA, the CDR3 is TGTGCCATCCAGGGGTGGAACACTGAAGCTTTCTTT.

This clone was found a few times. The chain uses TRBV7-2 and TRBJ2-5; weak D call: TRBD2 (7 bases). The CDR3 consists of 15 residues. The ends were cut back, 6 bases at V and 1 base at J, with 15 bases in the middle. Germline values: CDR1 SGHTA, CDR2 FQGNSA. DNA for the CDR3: TGTGCCAGCAGTTCACGGGGGGCTCCCCAAGAGACCCAGTACTTC. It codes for CASSSRGAPQETQYF.

CDR3 protein: CASSAYSSGELFF. CDR3 coding DNA: TGTGCCAGCAGCGCGTACAGTTCCGGGGAGCTGTTTTTT. The chain is built from TRBV9 and TRBJ2-2; no clear D gene. V dropped 3 bases and J dropped 6 bases, with 9 bases sitting between them. Germline V gene sequence: CDR1 SGDLS, CDR2 YYNGEE. This CDR3 is built from 13 residues.

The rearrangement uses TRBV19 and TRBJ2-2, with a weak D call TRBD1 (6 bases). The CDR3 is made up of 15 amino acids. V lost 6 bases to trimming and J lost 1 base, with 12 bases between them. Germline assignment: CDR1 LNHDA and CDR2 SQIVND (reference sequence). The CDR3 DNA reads TGTGCCAGTAGATCGGGACAATGGAACACCGGGGAGCTGTTTTTT. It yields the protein CASRSGQWNTGELFF. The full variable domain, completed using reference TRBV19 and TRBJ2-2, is DGGITQSPKYLFRKEGQNVTLSCEQNLNHDAMYWYRQDPGQGLRLIYYSQIVNDFQKGDIAEGYSVSREKKESFPLTVTSAQKNPTAFYLCASRSGQWNTGELFFGEGSRLTVL.

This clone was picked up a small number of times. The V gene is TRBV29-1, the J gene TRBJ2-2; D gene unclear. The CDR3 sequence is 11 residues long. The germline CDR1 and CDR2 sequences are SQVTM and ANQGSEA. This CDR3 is CAGANTGELFF. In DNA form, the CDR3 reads TGCGCAGGTGCGAACACCGGGGAGCTGTTTTTT.

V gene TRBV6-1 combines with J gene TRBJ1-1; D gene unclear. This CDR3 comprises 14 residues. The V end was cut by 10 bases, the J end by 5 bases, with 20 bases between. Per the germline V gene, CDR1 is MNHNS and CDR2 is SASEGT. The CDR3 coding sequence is TGTGCCACCCAACTGGAGGGAATCTCTACTGAAGCTTTCTTT. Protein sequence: CATQLEGISTEAFF.

The CDR3 spells CASSETSTGNYEQYF. CDR3 DNA: TGCGCCAGCAGTGAGACCTCGACAGGGAACTACGAGCAGTACTTC. The genes are TRBV10-2 and TRBJ2-7, with 7 positions matching TRBD1. The V gene's germline CDR1 is WSHSY and CDR2 SAAADI. There are 15 residues in the CDR3. Trimming cost V 2 bases and J 3 bases; bases outside gene matches: 7.

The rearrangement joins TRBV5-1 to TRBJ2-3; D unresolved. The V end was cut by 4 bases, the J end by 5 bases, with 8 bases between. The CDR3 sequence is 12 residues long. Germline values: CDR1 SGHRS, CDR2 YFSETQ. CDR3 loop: CASSEIQDTQYF. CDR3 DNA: TGCGCCAGCAGCGAGATCCAAGATACGCAGTATTTT.

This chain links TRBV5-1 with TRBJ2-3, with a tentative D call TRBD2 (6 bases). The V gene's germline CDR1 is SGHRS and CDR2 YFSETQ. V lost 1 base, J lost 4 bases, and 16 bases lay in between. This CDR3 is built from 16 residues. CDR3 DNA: TGCGCCAGCAGCTTGTATAGTTTCGGGGGATCAGATACGCAGTATTTT. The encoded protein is CASSLYSFGGSDTQYF.

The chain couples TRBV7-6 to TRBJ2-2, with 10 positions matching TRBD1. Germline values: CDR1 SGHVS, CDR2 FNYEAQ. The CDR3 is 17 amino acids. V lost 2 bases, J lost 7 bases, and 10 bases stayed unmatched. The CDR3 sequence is CASSLLRDRGPYGELFF. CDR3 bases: TGTGCCAGCAGCTTACTCCGGGACAGGGGCCCCTACGGGGAGCTGTTTTTT.

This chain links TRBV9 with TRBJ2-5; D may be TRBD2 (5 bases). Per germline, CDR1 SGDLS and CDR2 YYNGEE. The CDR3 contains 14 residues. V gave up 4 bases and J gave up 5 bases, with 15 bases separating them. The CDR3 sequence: CASSRDGSIETQYF. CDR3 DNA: TGTGCCAGCAGCCGCGATGGGAGTATCGAGACCCAGTACTTC.

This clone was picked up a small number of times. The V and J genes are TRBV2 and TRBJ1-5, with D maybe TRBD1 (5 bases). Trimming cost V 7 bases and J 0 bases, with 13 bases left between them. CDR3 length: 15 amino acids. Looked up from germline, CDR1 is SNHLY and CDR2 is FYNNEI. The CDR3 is CASTGGFPSNQPQHF. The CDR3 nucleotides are TGTGCCAGCACCGGGGGTTTTCCTAGCAATCAGCCCCAGCATTTT.

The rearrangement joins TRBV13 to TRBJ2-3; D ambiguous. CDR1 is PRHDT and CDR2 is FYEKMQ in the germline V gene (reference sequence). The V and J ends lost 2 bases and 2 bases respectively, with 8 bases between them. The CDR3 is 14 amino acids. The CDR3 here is CASSLRQATDTQYF. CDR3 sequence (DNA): TGTGCCAGCAGCTTACGGCAGGCCACAGATACGCAGTATTTT.

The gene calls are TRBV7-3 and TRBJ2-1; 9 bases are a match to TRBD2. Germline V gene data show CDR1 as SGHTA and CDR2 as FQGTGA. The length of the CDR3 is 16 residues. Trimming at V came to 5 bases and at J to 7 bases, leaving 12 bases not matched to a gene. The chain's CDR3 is CASSPRGVAGVNEQFF. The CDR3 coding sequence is TGTGCCAGCAGCCCCCGGGGGGTAGCGGGGGTGAATGAGCAGTTCTTC.